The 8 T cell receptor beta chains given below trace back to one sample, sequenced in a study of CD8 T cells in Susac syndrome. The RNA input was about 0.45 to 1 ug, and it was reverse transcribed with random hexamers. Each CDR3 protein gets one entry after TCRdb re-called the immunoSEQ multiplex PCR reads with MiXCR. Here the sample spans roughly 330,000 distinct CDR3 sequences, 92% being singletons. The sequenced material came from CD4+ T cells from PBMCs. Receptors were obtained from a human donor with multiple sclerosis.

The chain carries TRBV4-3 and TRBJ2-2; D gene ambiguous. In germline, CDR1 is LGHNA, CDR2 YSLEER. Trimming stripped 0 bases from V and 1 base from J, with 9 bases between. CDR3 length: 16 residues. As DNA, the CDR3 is TGCGCCAGCAGCCAAGATTATTGGCAGAACACCGGGGAGCTGTTTTTT. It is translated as CASSQDYWQNTGELFF.

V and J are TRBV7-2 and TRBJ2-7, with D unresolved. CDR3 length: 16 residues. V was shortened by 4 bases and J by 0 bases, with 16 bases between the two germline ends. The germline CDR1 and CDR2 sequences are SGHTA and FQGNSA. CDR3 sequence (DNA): TGTGCCAGCAGCTCCGGAACGAAGGGTTACTCCTACGAGCAGTACTTC. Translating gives CASSSGTKGYSYEQYF.

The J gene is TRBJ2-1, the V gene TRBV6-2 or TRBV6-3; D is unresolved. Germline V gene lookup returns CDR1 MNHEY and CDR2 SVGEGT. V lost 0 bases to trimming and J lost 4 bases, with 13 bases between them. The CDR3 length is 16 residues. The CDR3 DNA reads TGTGCCAGCAGTTACTCGACCCCCTCCGGGTACAATGAGCAGTTCTTC. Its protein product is CASSYSTPSGYNEQFF.

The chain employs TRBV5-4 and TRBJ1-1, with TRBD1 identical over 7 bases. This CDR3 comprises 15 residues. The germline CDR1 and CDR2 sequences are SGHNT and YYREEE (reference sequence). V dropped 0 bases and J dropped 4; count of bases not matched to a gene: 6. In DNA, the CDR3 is TGTGCCAGCAGCTTGGGGCAGGGGGTGGGCACTGAAGCTTTCTTT. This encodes CASSLGQGVGTEAFF.

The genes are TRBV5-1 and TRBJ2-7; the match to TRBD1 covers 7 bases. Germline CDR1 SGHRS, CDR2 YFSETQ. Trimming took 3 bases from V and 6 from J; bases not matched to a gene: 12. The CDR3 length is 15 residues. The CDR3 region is CASSSDRAWGPEQYF. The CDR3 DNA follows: TGCGCCAGCAGCTCAGACAGGGCGTGGGGGCCCGAGCAGTACTTC.

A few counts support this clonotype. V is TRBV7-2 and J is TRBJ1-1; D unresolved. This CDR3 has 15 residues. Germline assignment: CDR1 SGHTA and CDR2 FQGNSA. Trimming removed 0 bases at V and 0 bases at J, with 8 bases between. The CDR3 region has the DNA TGTGCCAGCAGCTTAGCGCCGGGGATGAACACTGAAGCTTTCTTT. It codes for CASSLAPGMNTEAFF.

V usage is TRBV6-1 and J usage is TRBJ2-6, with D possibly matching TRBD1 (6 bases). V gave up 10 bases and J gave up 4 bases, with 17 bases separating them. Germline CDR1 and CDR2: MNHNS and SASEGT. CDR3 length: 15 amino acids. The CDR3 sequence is CATRSGAAGANVLTF. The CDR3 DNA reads TGTGCCACCCGGTCAGGGGCAGCGGGGGCCAACGTCCTGACTTTC.

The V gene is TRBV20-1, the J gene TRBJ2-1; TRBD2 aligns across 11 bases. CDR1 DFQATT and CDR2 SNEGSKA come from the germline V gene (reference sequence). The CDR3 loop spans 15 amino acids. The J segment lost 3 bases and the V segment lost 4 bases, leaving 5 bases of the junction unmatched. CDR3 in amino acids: CSAKLTSGGYNEQFF. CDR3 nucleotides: TGCAGTGCTAAGTTAACTAGCGGGGGCTACAATGAGCAGTTCTTC.